This T cell receptor (beta chain) was observed in a study of blood T cell repertoires in COVID-19. Data came from immunoSEQ multiplex PCR; TCRdb stores just in-frame clones and leaves some out. The top ten hold 2.1% of the sample, which has about 100,000 clones, roughly nine tenths seen once. This clone showed up just once. V gave up 1 base and J gave up 8 bases; unmatched junction bases: 8. CDR3 size: 16 residues. Germline V gives CDR1 LGHDT, CDR2 YNNKEL (reference sequence). This chain joins TRBV3-1 (or the pseudogene TRBV3-2) and TRBJ2-1; 10 bases map to TRBD2. The sequence derives from a middle-aged man with active COVID-19. The sample comprised peripheral blood. The CDR3 coding sequence is TGTGCCAGCAGCCAAGCTAGCGGGGGTCCCCGGGATGAGCAGTTCTTC. Translated, it gives CASSQASGGPRDEQFF.